This entry describes one TCR beta chain. Which antigen it targets is not known. The record has no base qualities; no much larger clone is one base away. The CDR3 covers 14 residues, taking in both the cysteine and the phenylalanine. Of all the DNA, just the CDR3 is kept, 42 bases in frame from base 1. The germline V gene sets CDR1 to SGHRS and CDR2 to YFSETQ. V has 3 bases trimmed and J has 5 bases trimmed; junction bases matching no gene number 6. The time point label, read with the paper, signifies: more than 35 days after influenza vaccine administration. These data originate in a study of response to subunit inactivated influenza vaccine (dated by TCRdb to between 2018 and 2020). Background for the entire study: To follow how T cells responded to a trivalent subunit inactivated influenza vaccine, the researchers relied on deep quantitative profiling of the T cell receptor repertoire.

Library prep was done by RT-PCR. This sample was sequenced with an Illumina HiSeq 2500. The raw public reads went through TCRdb reprocessing: fastp at Q25, MiXCR clone calling, in-frame beta chains kept. One record per CDR3 amino acid sequence lists the most common genes and DNA. This sample is represented by some 500,000 distinct CDR3 sequences; roughly 13% of them were singletons. The ten biggest clones cover roughly 14% of the sample. The full study reports these points: It was suggested by the authors that each seasonal influenza vaccination may recruit only a limited number of new T cells.

The sample in question was PBMCs from blood, obtained roughly 46 days after vaccination. In this chain, TRBV5-1 is recombined with TRBJ2-3; the central 7 bases match TRBD2. The origin of this receptor is a man aged 45-60 years who received an inactivated influenza vaccine. Donor details come from another sample of the same person, matched by shared clones. The bases read TGCGCCAGCAGCTCGCCCACGGGGGGAGATACGCAGTATTTT. It encodes CASSSPTGGDTQYF.